A single sample gave rise to the 22 T cell receptor beta chains below, sequenced in a study of CXCR3-negative and CXCR3-positive naive CD8 T cells. Carrying UMI labels, the TRB cDNA libraries were prepared through 5' RACE. Reanalyzing the 5' RACE reads, TCRdb keeps one entry per CDR3 protein, without DNA. This sample contains about 41,000 distinct CDR3 sequences. Source material: naive CXCR3- CD8+ T cells from blood. Subset meaning: CD45RO-CCR7+CD27+CD95- naive CD8+ T cells lacking CXCR3 (TNR3-). The receptors derive from a human donor in good health. Some clones in this sample may be carry-over from other donors' samples.

The chain recombines TRBV5-1 with TRBJ2-7; TCRdb's D call of TRBD1 is untestable without DNA. The V gene's germline CDR1 is SGHRS and CDR2 YFSETQ. The CDR3 sequence is 14 residues long. This CDR3 reads CASSSLGDGYEQYF. Full variable domain (outside the CDR3, taken from reference TRBV5-1 and TRBJ2-7): KAGVTQTPRYLIKTRGQQVTLSCSPISGHRSVSWYQQTPGQGLQFLFEYFSETQRNKGNFPGRFSGRQFSNSRSEMNVSTLELGDSALYLCASSSLGDGYEQYFGPGTRLTVT.

The rearrangement uses TRBV28 and TRBJ2-7; TCRdb designates TRBD1, a call that cannot be tested without DNA. CDR1 and CDR2 from the germline V gene are MDHEN and SYDVKM. The CDR3 covers 13 residues. The CDR3 sequence: CASQDRLSNEQYF.

The chain carries TRBV29-1 and TRBJ1-2. Germline lookup yields CDR1 SQVTM and CDR2 ANQGSEA. The CDR3 covers 13 residues. The CDR3: CSAQDGLSGGYTF.

J is TRBJ2-3 and V is TRBV7-5; TCRdb selects TRBD2, and the lack of DNA leaves this call unchecked. TRBV7-5 represents a pseudogene. This CDR3 contains 18 residues. CDR3 sequence reads: CISVSEKPPRQARGTQYF.

The gene calls are TRBV15 and TRBJ1-2; there is no DNA to check the TCRdb D call of TRBD1. Germline V gives CDR1 LNHNV, CDR2 YYDKDF (reference sequence). CDR3 length: 16 amino acids. CDR3 sequence: CATSSNPRTVFYGYTF.

The CDR3 loop reads CASSLKPRPTNEKLFF. J is TRBJ1-4 and V is TRBV7-2; as DNA is missing, the TRBD1 call by TCRdb cannot be tested. The CDR3 spans 16 residues. Germline CDR1 reads SGHTA; CDR2 reads FQGNSA.

The chain recombines TRBV18 with TRBJ2-1; the TCRdb D gene call, TRBD1, has no DNA to confirm it. The CDR3 contains 17 residues. Germline CDR1 reads KGHSH; CDR2 reads LQKENI. The CDR3 is CASSPPDRVGSYNEQFF.

The V call is TRBV5-1, the J call TRBJ2-7. Germline loops: CDR1 SGHRS, CDR2 YFSETQ. This CDR3 spans 13 amino acids. The CDR3 sequence: CASSLFGTYEQYF.

The chain links TRBV19 to TRBJ2-7; absent DNA, TCRdb's TRBD1 call cannot be checked. CDR3 length equals 15 residues. Per the germline V gene, CDR1 is LNHDA and CDR2 is SQIVND (reference sequence). The CDR3 loop is CASSIGGLISYEQYF.

V and J are TRBV7-9 and TRBJ1-5; TCRdb proposes TRBD1, but this gene call is untestable without DNA. The CDR3 runs 12 residues. Germline V lookup: CDR1 SEHNR, CDR2 FQNEAQ (reference sequence). This chain's CDR3 is CASMGQSQPQHF.

CDR3 region: CASSQEFRGTYEQYF. V gene TRBV4-2 combines with J gene TRBJ2-7; no DNA is available, so the TRBD1 call from TCRdb remains unchecked. Germline values: CDR1 LGHNA, CDR2 YNFKEQ. CDR3 length equals 15 residues.

The J gene is TRBJ2-7, the V gene TRBV5-1; TCRdb calls TRBD1, which cannot be checked without DNA. Germline assignment: CDR1 SGHRS and CDR2 YFSETQ. The CDR3 has 14 residues. The CDR3 reads CASTWGSQSYEQYF.

The V call is TRBV7-2, the J call TRBJ1-1; TCRdb gives TRBD1 as the D gene, but with no DNA this cannot be confirmed. Germline CDR1 SGHTA, CDR2 FQGNSA. The CDR3 is made up of 16 amino acids. CDR3 region: CASSSHPGDWDTEAFF.

The chain couples TRBV7-9 to TRBJ2-1. Germline V CDR1 and CDR2: SEHNR, FQNEAQ (reference sequence). The CDR3 loop spans 18 amino acids. CDR3 loop: CASSQSISGESSYNEQFF.

The chain uses TRBV3-1 and TRBJ1-1; TCRdb lists TRBD1, though no DNA is available to test this call. Germline V gene lookup returns CDR1 LGHDT and CDR2 YNNKEL (reference sequence). This CDR3 has 14 amino acids. The CDR3: CASSQERQGIEAFF.

This chain connects TRBV27 to TRBJ2-2; TCRdb's D call of TRBD2 is untestable without DNA. The CDR3 loop spans 13 amino acids. The germline V gene has CDR1 MNHEY and CDR2 SMNVEV (reference sequence). The CDR3 loop is CASREDLTGELFF.

The V and J genes are TRBV28 and TRBJ2-7; checking the TCRdb D call of TRBD1 is not possible without DNA. CDR3 length equals 18 residues. Germline V gene data show CDR1 as MDHEN and CDR2 as SYDVKM. The CDR3 region is CASSLTRGGRGFLYEQYF.

The chain uses TRBV12-5 and TRBJ2-3. The length of the CDR3 is 15 residues. Looked up from germline, CDR1 is LGHNT and CDR2 is FRNRAP. The CDR3 here is CASGSNLGPTDTQYF.

The chain combines TRBV20-1 with TRBJ2-6; TCRdb selects TRBD2, and the lack of DNA leaves this call unchecked. Germline lookup yields CDR1 DFQATT and CDR2 SNEGSKA (reference sequence). This CDR3 has 16 residues. This CDR3 reads CSASGGGISGANVLTF.

V usage is TRBV6-2 or TRBV6-3 and J usage is TRBJ2-7; there is no DNA to check the TCRdb D call of TRBD1. The V gene's germline CDR1 is MNHEY and CDR2 SVGEGT. The CDR3 covers 12 residues. The chain's CDR3 is CASSYGGTHGYF.

This chain uses TRBV10-3 with TRBJ2-3; TCRdb indicates TRBD1, and absent DNA this call remains unverified. The CDR3 is made up of 12 amino acids. Germline CDR1 ENHRY, CDR2 SYGVKD. CDR3 sequence reads: CAIRLRADTQYF.

This CDR3 is CATSDSGQYGETQYF. The chain employs TRBV24-1 and TRBJ2-5; as DNA is missing, the TRBD1 call by TCRdb cannot be tested. This CDR3 has 15 amino acids. Germline-derived CDR1 and CDR2 are KGHDR and SFDVKD.